This TCR beta chain was profiled in a study of T cell responses to AZD1222 COVID-19 vaccine. Study-level background: Researchers grouped second doses given at about 4 or about 12 weeks into one pool. Whole-study findings and limits: Spike-specific TCR breadth and depth went up after people got two AZD1222 doses. It should be noted that donors were predominantly white British and more often female, and clonal diversity was possibly underestimated.

A note on this clone: Its antigen is not known.

CDR3 length: 13 residues. Germline V gene data show CDR1 as SGHDT and CDR2 as YYEEEE. The V gene end was trimmed by 5 bases and the J gene end by 3 bases; junction bases not matched to a gene: 4. Using immunoSEQ multiplex PCR, the repertoire was profiled, and TCRdb retains in-frame clones only, with some absent. In the table there are about 97,000 clones, 70% to 90% of which are singletons. The source material was peripheral blood, sampled on day 0 of AZD1222 vaccination. The V call is TRBV5-6, the J call TRBJ2-5; 7 bases match TRBD1. The receptor was isolated from an adult in good health. This CDR3 is CASSIGTEETQYF. The CDR3 nucleotides are TGTGCCAGCAGTATAGGGACAGAAGAGACCCAGTACTTC.